A selection of T cell receptor beta chains follows, all from one sample in a study of cytotoxic CD8 clonotypes in ibrutinib-treated CLL. Sequenced by immunoSEQ multiplex PCR; TCRdb stores in-frame clones only, minus some. This sample has a few hundred thousand clones, with about 77% found just once. Sequences were derived from PBMCs, sampled before ibrutinib treatment. The receptors were sampled from a human donor with chronic lymphocytic leukemia. Both conserved end residues are part of each CDR3. The D gene is left open where the match is weak. Clone size is given for some rows only: seen once, a few or many times, or a class if the clone is expanded.

clone size,D gene,V gene,J gene,CDR3 DNA,CDR3 protein
-,-,TRBV4-3,TRBJ2-6,TGCGCCAGCAGCCGAACAGGAAGCTCTGGGGCCAACGTCCTGACTTTC,CASSRTGSSGANVLTF
-,-,TRBV7-6,TRBJ2-6,TGTGCCAGCAGCTTAGTTGGTTCTGGGGCCAACGTCCTGACTTTC,CASSLVGSGANVLTF
-,-,TRBV9,TRBJ2-1,TGTGCCAGCAGCGTTTATAACAGAAGGGATGAGCAGTTCTTC,CASSVYNRRDEQFF
-,-,TRBV25-1,TRBJ1-4,TGTGCCATCCAGGGGTATAATGAAAAACTGTTTTTT,CAIQGYNEKLFF
-,-,TRBV5-4,TRBJ2-7,TGTGCCAGCAGCTTGGTTGGCTCCTCCTACGAGCAGTACTTC,CASSLVGSSYEQYF
-,TRBD2,TRBV11-3,TRBJ2-1,TGTGCCAGCAGTCGGACTAGCAGTGAGCAGTTCTTC,CASSRTSSEQFF
few,-,TRBV4-1,TRBJ2-5,TGCGCCAGCAGCCAAAATCGATACCAAGAGACCCAGTACTTC,CASSQNRYQETQYF
few,-,TRBV1,TRBJ2-3,TGCACCAGCAGCCAAGATCAACCGGCGGGAGTAGCGGGAGGGCCCGAGACAGATACGCAGTATTTT,CTSSQDQPAGVAGGPETDTQYF
few,-,TRBV7-2,TRBJ2-2,TGTGCCAGCAGCTTAGCTGGGCCCGGGGAGCTGTTTTTT,CASSLAGPGELFF
-,-,TRBV30,TRBJ2-5,TGTGCCTGGCTACCCAGGTATGGGGGGGAGACCCAGTACTTC,CAWLPRYGGETQYF
-,-,TRBV9,TRBJ2-7,TGTGCCAGCAGCGTAGGGTACGGAGTATCCGCCTACGAGCAGTACTTC,CASSVGYGVSAYEQYF
-,TRBD2,TRBV4-3,TRBJ2-3,TGCGCCAGCAGCCAAGATTGGGCTAGCGGGAGGGTCCCCGCAGATACGCAGTATTTT,CASSQDWASGRVPADTQYF
-,TRBD1,TRBV4-3,TRBJ2-7,TGCGCCAGCAGCCAAGGTCTGGTCGGACAGGGTACCGAGCAGTACTTC,CASSQGLVGQGTEQYF
once,-,TRBV4-1,TRBJ1-1,TGCGCCAGCAGCCAAGGGCCGGGGGCCACAGGGACTGAAGCTTTCTTT,CASSQGPGATGTEAFF
-,-,TRBV11-2,TRBJ2-3,TGTGCCAGCAGCTTAGCTTGGAGCACAGATACGCAGTATTTT,CASSLAWSTDTQYF
-,-,TRBV30,TRBJ2-7,TGTGCCTGGAGTGAAGGAGGCGCCTACGAGCAGTACTTC,CAWSEGGAYEQYF
-,-,TRBV7-9,TRBJ2-4,TGTGCCAGCACCTCATTGGAGGAACTGGGGGCCAAAAACATTCAGTACTTC,CASTSLEELGAKNIQYF
-,-,TRBV11-3,TRBJ1-5,TGTGCCAGCAGCATTACCCGCCGGGAAAGGAGATTTAGCAATCAGCCCCAGCATTTT,CASSITRRERRFSNQPQHF
-,TRBD1,TRBV9,TRBJ2-1,TGTGCCAGCAGCGTAGCCCCCGGGACAGACCTCTACAATGAGCAGTTCTTC,CASSVAPGTDLYNEQFF
once,-,TRBV5-4,TRBJ1-1,TGTGCCAGCAGTGCCGTCCGAGACACTGAAGCTTTCTTT,CASSAVRDTEAFF
-,-,TRBV5-6,TRBJ1-5,TGTGCCAGCAGCTGGGGGACTGGAAATCAGCCCCAGCATTTT,CASSWGTGNQPQHF
-,TRBD1,TRBV6-5,TRBJ2-5,TGTGCCAGCAGTTACTTTGGACAGGGGGAAGAGACCCAGTACTTC,CASSYFGQGEETQYF
-,-,TRBV9,TRBJ2-1,TGTGCCAGCAGCGTAGGGGGTTATTCCTATAATGAGCAGTTCTTC,CASSVGGYSYNEQFF
-,-,TRBV18,TRBJ2-1,TGTGCCAGCTCATCGGAGCGAGGCGAGCAGTTCTTC,CASSSERGEQFF
-,-,TRBV5-1,TRBJ2-1,TGCGCCAGCAGCTTGGTTGGCGAGCGGCATGAGCAGTTCTTC,CASSLVGERHEQFF
once,-,TRBV29-1,TRBJ2-1,TGCAGCGTTAATACGAGGGTCTCCTACAATGAGCAGTTCTTC,CSVNTRVSYNEQFF
few,-,TRBV2,TRBJ2-7,TGTGCCAGCAGTGATTTTAGCTACGAGCAGTACTTC,CASSDFSYEQYF
-,TRBD2,TRBV19,TRBJ2-1,TGTGCCAGTAGTTTAGCGGGACGACTTTTACAGGAGCAGTTCTTC,CASSLAGRLLQEQFF
-,-,TRBV2,TRBJ2-7,TGTGCCAGCAGTGAAGCGCTCGCGGAGTACTACGAGCAGTACTTC,CASSEALAEYYEQYF
-,TRBD2,TRBV7-8,TRBJ2-7,TGTGCCAGCAGCTTAGTGGCTAGCGGGAGATCTATGTACGAGCAGTACTTC,CASSLVASGRSMYEQYF
-,-,TRBV21-1,TRBJ2-3,TGTGCCAGCAGCAAAGCGAGGCCAGTTCTACTAGCGGGAGCCTACACAGATACGCAGTATTTT,CASSKARPVLLAGAYTDTQYF
-,TRBD2,TRBV7-3,TRBJ2-1,TGTGCCAGCAGCTTAACAGCGGGAGGGCGAAATGAGCAGTTCTTC,CASSLTAGGRNEQFF
-,-,TRBV5-1,TRBJ2-1,TGCGCCAGCAGCCTCGGACTAAGCCAAAGCTCCTACAATGAGCAGTTCTTC,CASSLGLSQSSYNEQFF
-,-,TRBV14,TRBJ1-1,TGTGCCAGCAGCTTAAGGCAATGGAACACTGAAGCTTTCTTT,CASSLRQWNTEAFF
-,-,TRBV6-1,TRBJ2-7,TGTGCCAGCAGTGACACAGGGGAGCGGGCCTACGAGCAGTACTTC,CASSDTGERAYEQYF
-,-,TRBV6-5,TRBJ2-3,TGTGCCAGCAGTTACATTGGTCAGGGGACGCAGTATTTT,CASSYIGQGTQYF
few,-,TRBV6-1,TRBJ2-7,TGTGCCAGCAGTGAAGGGGCACCCTACGAGCAGTACTTC,CASSEGAPYEQYF
-,TRBD2,TRBV29-1,TRBJ2-3,TGCAGCGTTCGTGGACTAGCGGGAAAGACAGATACGCAGTATTTT,CSVRGLAGKTDTQYF
-,TRBD2,TRBV7-3,TRBJ2-5,TGTGCCAGCAGTTTTAGCGGGGGAGAGACCCAGTACTTC,CASSFSGGETQYF
-,TRBD1,TRBV10-3,TRBJ2-1,TGTGCCATCATGCCCGGGACAGGGATCAATGAGCAGTTCTTC,CAIMPGTGINEQFF
-,-,TRBV10-3,TRBJ1-5,TGTGCCATCAGTGGGGGGTCAGGTATACTTGATCAGCCCCAGCATTTT,CAISGGSGILDQPQHF
few,-,TRBV5-4,TRBJ2-1,TGTGCCAGCAGCTTGGATAGCGGCTCCTACAATGAGCAGTTCTTC,CASSLDSGSYNEQFF
-,-,TRBV2,TRBJ2-7,TGTGCCAGCAGGGGGACTGAGTCCGCCTACGAGCAGTACTTC,CASRGTESAYEQYF
-,TRBD1,TRBV5-1,TRBJ1-5,TGCGCCAGCAGCCCAGGGGGGCAGGGGAATCAGCCCCAGCATTTT,CASSPGGQGNQPQHF
-,-,TRBV11-2,TRBJ2-1,TGTGCCAGCAGCTCCCGGGAAGGCAATGAGCAGTTCTTC,CASSSREGNEQFF
-,TRBD1,TRBV27,TRBJ2-1,TGTGCCAGCAGCATTCCGACTGAGGTGGCAGGGGGCTCCTACAATGAGCAGTTCTTC,CASSIPTEVAGGSYNEQFF
-,-,TRBV5-5,TRBJ2-1,TGTGCCAGCAGCTTGGGACAGACGAGGATTTGGGATGAGCAGTTCTTC,CASSLGQTRIWDEQFF
-,-,TRBV30,TRBJ2-7,TGTGCCTGCGCTACCTACGAGCAGTACTTC,CACATYEQYF
-,-,TRBV5-1,TRBJ1-1,TGCGCCAGCAGCTTGGTACCCGATATGAACACTGAAGCTTTCTTT,CASSLVPDMNTEAFF
-,-,TRBV5-1,TRBJ2-3,TGCGCCAGCAGCCGAGCGGACATTGATACAGATACGCAGTATTTT,CASSRADIDTDTQYF
once,TRBD2,TRBV29-1,TRBJ2-1,TGCAGCGTTGAAGATCAGATAGCGGGAGCCTACAATGAGCAGTTCTTC,CSVEDQIAGAYNEQFF
-,-,TRBV30,TRBJ2-7,TGTGCCTGGAGTGCAGGGACCTACGAGCAGTACTTC,CAWSAGTYEQYF
-,TRBD1,TRBV28,TRBJ1-2,TGTGCCAGCAGCACAGACAGGGTCTTTGGCTACACCTTC,CASSTDRVFGYTF